Presented here are 29 T cell receptor beta chains from one specimen sequenced in a study of cytomegalovirus exposure and HLA in healthy donors. The PCR made use of 60 Vbeta and 13 Jbeta primers. Data came from immunoSEQ multiplex PCR; TCRdb stores just in-frame clones and leaves some out. The sample records 130,000 to 150,000 clones, over 60% being singletons. The material sequenced was PBMCs. The receptors stem from a middle-aged man in good health and CMV-seronegative.

The V and J genes are TRBV5-1 and TRBJ2-5, with 8 bases lining up with TRBD1. V lost 0 bases to trimming and J lost 6 bases; unmatched junction nucleotides: 4. The CDR3 is 14 amino acids. Looked up from germline, CDR1 is SGHRS and CDR2 is YFSETQ. CDR3 protein: CASSLATGAQTQYF. In nucleotides, the CDR3 is TGCGCCAGCAGCTTGGCGACAGGGGCGCAGACCCAGTACTTC.

The rearrangement uses TRBV27 and TRBJ2-1; D not certain. Germline V gene lookup returns CDR1 MNHEY and CDR2 SMNVEV (reference sequence). V lost 5 bases to trimming and J lost 0 bases, with 8 bases between them. The CDR3 consists of 14 residues. CDR3 region: CASSPPGSYNEQFF. Here the CDR3 DNA reads TGTGCCAGCAGTCCCCCGGGCTCCTACAATGAGCAGTTCTTC.

This chain uses TRBV5-6 with TRBJ1-2; TRBD1 might be the D (5 bases). CDR3 length: 16 amino acids. Germline CDR1 and CDR2: SGHDT and YYEEEE. V was pared by 6 bases and J by 0 bases, with 18 bases between. The CDR3 DNA is TGTGCCAGCAACCCTTCAGCAGGGTCCCCTAACTATGGCTACACCTTC. It encodes CASNPSAGSPNYGYTF.

The chain has TRBV29-1 and TRBJ2-5, with D possibly TRBD1 on 5 matching bases. The germline V and J ends were trimmed by 2 bases and 7 bases, with 11 bases remaining between them. Germline CDR1 reads SQVTM; CDR2 reads ANQGSEA. This CDR3 has 12 residues. This CDR3 is CSVESQGGTQYF. DNA for the CDR3: TGCAGCGTTGAAAGCCAGGGTGGGACCCAGTACTTC.

The rearrangement links TRBV4-3 to TRBJ2-7; 15 bases align to TRBD2. Germline V gene data show CDR1 as LGHNA and CDR2 as YSLEER. The CDR3 spans 19 residues. V shed 3 bases and J 2 bases; nucleotides not matched to a gene: 11. CDR3 sequence: CASSHLVGTSGRITYEQYF. The CDR3 DNA follows: TGCGCCAGCAGCCACCTTGTCGGGACTAGCGGGAGGATCACCTACGAGCAGTACTTC.

Notes on this clone: Germline and junction disagree at one end, which may indicate a read error. The rearrangement uses TRBV27 and TRBJ1-2; maybe TRBD1 (5 bases). CDR3 length: 14 amino acids. Germline V gene lookup returns CDR1 MNHEY and CDR2 SMNVEV (reference sequence). CDR3 loop: CASRPNQGRYGYPF. The DNA of the CDR3 is TGTGCCAGCAGACCAAACCAGGGCCGGTATGGCTACCCCTTC.

This clone was detected only a few times. V usage is TRBV2 and J usage is TRBJ2-3; possible D gene TRBD1, 5 bases. This CDR3 has 16 residues. CDR1 is SNHLY, CDR2 FYNNEI, per germline. V was shortened by 3 bases and J by 1 base, with 14 bases between the two germline ends. CDR3 nucleotides: TGTGCCAGCAGTGATCCCCCCAGGGCCCGCACAGATACGCAGTATTTT. This encodes CASSDPPRARTDTQYF. The full variable domain, rest sourced from reference TRBV2 and TRBJ2-3, is EPEVTQTPSHQVTQMGQEVILRCVPISNHLYFYWYRQILGQKVEFLVSFYNNEISEKSEIFDDQFSVERPDGSNFTLKIRSTKLEDSAMYFCASSDPPRARTDTQYFGPGTRLTVL.

The chain combines TRBV10-2 with TRBJ2-5; 8 bases map to TRBD2. In germline, CDR1 is WSHSY, CDR2 SAAADI. This CDR3 region has 14 residues. With 3 bases clipped from V and 5 bases from J, the junction kept 5 bases outside the gene matches. The chain's CDR3 is CASSESPGGETQYF. The CDR3 nucleotides are TGCGCCAGCAGTGAAAGTCCGGGGGGGGAGACCCAGTACTTC.

This chain joins TRBV11-2 and TRBJ2-5, with 10 nucleotides matching TRBD2. From germline, CDR1 is SGHAT and CDR2 FQNNGV. The length of the CDR3 is 14 residues. V shed 4 bases, J shed 5 bases, and the junction held 4 bases outside the gene matches. The CDR3 nucleotides read TGTGCCAGCAGCTCCGGGACTAGCGCGGAGACCCAGTACTTC. The encoded protein is CASSSGTSAETQYF.

This rearrangement joins TRBV10-3 to TRBJ2-2; 9 bases map to TRBD2. CDR1 and CDR2 (germline): ENHRY, SYGVKD. The CDR3 totals 13 residues. The ends lost 6 bases at V and 8 bases at J; junction bases unmatched: 4. CDR3 DNA sequence: TGTGCCATCAGCAGCGGACTAGCGGGGGAGCTGTTTTTT. This sequence encodes CAISSGLAGELFF.

The chain links TRBV4-1 to TRBJ2-3, with TRBD2 matching over 14 bases. CDR3 length equals 17 residues. The junction had 8 bases not matched to a gene; V was cut back by 4 bases and J by 5 bases. Germline V gene sequence: CDR1 MGHRA, CDR2 YSYEKL. Here the CDR3 reads CASSRYGTSGSRDTQYF. DNA of the CDR3: TGCGCCAGCAGCCGATACGGGACTAGCGGGAGTCGAGATACGCAGTATTTT.

V gene TRBV28 combines with J gene TRBJ1-1; possibly TRBD1 for D (6 bases). V lost 6 bases, J lost 6 bases, and 14 bases lay in between. CDR3 length: 13 residues. Germline-derived CDR1 and CDR2 are MDHEN and SYDVKM. In DNA form, the CDR3 reads TGTGCCAGCAGAAGGGGGGGAGTACCTGAAGCTTTCTTT. It yields the protein CASRRGGVPEAFF.

The J gene is TRBJ1-4, the V gene TRBV6-5, with 7 bases aligning to TRBD1. The germline V gene encodes CDR1 MNHEY and CDR2 SVGAGI. This CDR3 is built from 15 residues. With 4 bases clipped from V and 6 bases from J, the junction kept 8 bases outside the gene matches. CDR3 nucleotides: TGTGCCAGCAGTTCTGGACAGGCGATTGATGAAAAACTGTTTTTT. Protein sequence: CASSSGQAIDEKLFF.

The chain links TRBV5-1 to TRBJ2-7, with TRBD2 as a possible D gene (5 bases). The CDR3 has 10 amino acids. Germline V gene sequence: CDR1 SGHRS, CDR2 YFSETQ. V lost 8 bases, J lost 7 bases, and 10 bases lay in between. The CDR3 DNA sequence: TGCGCCAGAGCGACGGGGGAGCAGTACTTC. The encoded protein is CARATGEQYF.

CDR3 region: CASSETLAGNNEQFF. DNA for the CDR3: TGTGCCAGCAGTGAAACTCTAGCGGGGAACAATGAGCAGTTCTTC. V and J are TRBV6-4 and TRBJ2-1; 9 bases fit TRBD2. Per the germline V gene, CDR1 is MRHNA and CDR2 is SNTAGT. CDR3 length: 15 residues. The ends lost 3 bases at V and 5 bases at J; junction bases unmatched: 5.

The chain has TRBV9 and TRBJ2-3; 8 nucleotides match TRBD1. Germline V CDR1 and CDR2: SGDLS, YYNGEE. The V and J ends lost 3 bases and 6 bases, in that order; junction bases with no gene match: 3. The CDR3 covers 13 residues. The chain's CDR3 is CASSETGGDTQYF. CDR3 DNA: TGTGCCAGCAGCGAAACAGGGGGGGATACGCAGTATTTT. Full variable domain (missing parts from reference TRBV9 and TRBJ2-3): DSGVTQTPKHLITATGQRVTLRCSPRSGDLSVYWYQQSLDQGLQFLIQYYNGEERAKGNILERFSAQQFPDLHSELNLSSLELGDSALYFCASSETGGDTQYFGPGTRLTVL.

The gene calls are TRBV28 and TRBJ2-1; 7 nucleotides align to TRBD2. Germline values: CDR1 MDHEN, CDR2 SYDVKM. V lost 7 bases to trimming and J lost 0 bases; unmatched junction nucleotides: 6. The length of the CDR3 is 15 residues. The CDR3 sequence is CASTKAGFSYNEQFF. CDR3 coding DNA: TGTGCCAGCACCAAAGCGGGATTCTCCTACAATGAGCAGTTCTTC.

The J gene is TRBJ1-5, the V gene TRBV18; D is undetermined. CDR3 length: 14 amino acids. Germline V gene sequence: CDR1 KGHSH, CDR2 LQKENI. V dropped 5 bases and J dropped 4 bases, with 12 bases sitting between them. CDR3 region: CASSKGSGNQPQHF. In DNA, the CDR3 is TGTGCCAGCTCAAAGGGTAGCGGAAATCAGCCCCAGCATTTT.

The chain recombines TRBV7-3 with TRBJ2-3, with 7 positions matching TRBD2. Trimming removed 0 bases from V and 0 bases from J; junction bases left unmatched: 6. Germline lookup yields CDR1 SGHTA and CDR2 FQGTGA. The CDR3 runs to 17 residues. In DNA form, the CDR3 reads TGTGCCAGCAGCTTAACGGCTAGCGGTTCTAGCACAGATACGCAGTATTTT. Translation: CASSLTASGSSTDTQYF.

This chain joins TRBV10-3 and TRBJ2-1; TRBD2 matches at 10 bases. Germline CDR1 is ENHRY and CDR2 is SYGVKD. The CDR3 totals 15 residues. The J segment lost 4 bases and the V segment lost 6 bases, leaving 6 bases of the junction unmatched. CDR3 nucleotide sequence: TGTGCCATCAGATCTAGCGGGGGCGTTTACAATGAGCAGTTCTTC. Encoded protein: CAIRSSGGVYNEQFF.

The chain couples TRBV5-4 to TRBJ2-7, with TRBD2 matching 7 bases. The CDR3 covers 14 residues. V lost 5 bases and J lost 3; bases outside the gene matches: 8. Germline V gene lookup returns CDR1 SGHNT and CDR2 YYREEE (reference sequence). The CDR3 protein is CASSPGGSHYEQYF. Here the CDR3 DNA reads TGTGCCAGCAGTCCGGGGGGTTCCCACTACGAGCAGTACTTC.

The chain joins TRBV4-1 to TRBJ2-7; the D gene is possibly TRBD2 (5 bases). The CDR3 is 14 residues long. CDR1 MGHRA and CDR2 YSYEKL come from the germline V gene. V was cut by 5 bases and J by 3 bases, with 14 bases left in between. CDR3 sequence: CASSYGVLDYEQYF. CDR3 in DNA: TGCGCCAGCAGCTACGGGGTACTCGACTACGAGCAGTACTTC.

This chain joins TRBV7-9 and TRBJ1-1; D is perhaps TRBD1 (6 bases). Per germline, CDR1 SEHNR and CDR2 FQNEAQ (reference sequence). V was cut by 8 bases and J by 4 bases, with 11 bases left in between. This CDR3 contains 12 residues. The CDR3 here is CASGGQRTEAFF. The DNA of the CDR3 is TGTGCCAGCGGTGGACAGCGCACTGAAGCTTTCTTT.

The J gene is TRBJ1-1, the V gene TRBV19; D remains unclear. The CDR3 extends over 15 amino acids. From germline, CDR1 is LNHDA and CDR2 SQIVND (reference sequence). V was pared by 3 bases and J by 9 bases, with 20 bases between. CDR3 in DNA: TGTGCCAGTAGTATGCCCCGAGGGAGAGGCGAAAAAGCTTTCTTT. Its protein is CASSMPRGRGEKAFF.

This clone appeared a single time. The chain carries TRBV5-4 and TRBJ2-7; D gene ambiguous. V was cut by 4 bases and J by 7 bases, with 18 bases left in between. The CDR3 has 14 residues. Germline values: CDR1 SGHNT, CDR2 YYREEE (reference sequence). DNA for the CDR3: TGTGCCAGCAGCGCCCAATCCCTAGTTTCTGAGCAGTACTTC. This translates into CASSAQSLVSEQYF.

V gene TRBV6-5 combines with J gene TRBJ1-2, with D perhaps TRBD1 (6 bases). Germline CDR1 and CDR2: MNHEY and SVGAGI. V was pared by 0 bases and J by 4 bases, with 12 bases between. This CDR3 spans 15 amino acids. CDR3 bases: TGTGCCAGCAGTTACTCTGCGGGGGCACCCTATGGCTACACCTTC. Translated, it gives CASSYSAGAPYGYTF.

J is TRBJ2-3 and V is TRBV2, with TRBD1 identical over 8 bases. Looked up from germline, CDR1 is SNHLY and CDR2 is FYNNEI. J lost 8 bases, V lost 7 bases, and 14 bases had no gene match. The CDR3 runs to 15 residues. The CDR3 protein is CASTRTGGEAATQYF. The CDR3 DNA follows: TGTGCCAGCACCCGAACAGGGGGAGAAGCAGCTACGCAGTATTTT.

The chain has TRBV7-6 and TRBJ1-3; weak D call: TRBD1 (6 bases). Trimming shortened V by 7 bases and J by 4 bases, and 20 bases separated the two germline ends. Germline loops: CDR1 SGHVS, CDR2 FNYEAQ. The CDR3 is 16 residues long. The CDR3 bases are TGTGCCAGCACCCTTGGCCACAGGGAATCAGGAAACACCATATATTTT. Translating it yields CASTLGHRESGNTIYF.

The rearrangement uses TRBV5-1 and TRBJ2-5; 7 bases map to TRBD2. Germline assignment: CDR1 SGHRS and CDR2 YFSETQ. This CDR3 spans 12 amino acids. The J segment lost 4 bases and the V segment lost 3 bases, leaving 0 bases of the junction unmatched. The CDR3 here is CASSSGGETQYF. In nucleotides, the CDR3 is TGCGCCAGCAGCTCGGGGGGAGAGACCCAGTACTTC.